This T cell receptor (beta chain) came from a study of beta chain features in type 1 diabetes. Findings of the study overall: Across patients, naive, central memory and Treg TCRB repertoires exhibited apparently greater similarity than was observed across healthy donors. The study found fewer insertions and more deletions at VDJ junctions in type 1 diabetes patients. A moderate, significant TCRB CDR3 shortening appeared in type 1 diabetes across four CD4+ subsets. Any role of HLA type in TCRB rearrangement remained unresolved here.

As concerns this clone: Its antigen remains unidentified.

V lost 2 bases and J lost 6; bases outside the gene matches: 5. Germline CDR1 LGHNA, CDR2 YNFKEQ. This CDR3 region has 14 residues. Sorting of CD4+ naive, central memory, regulatory and stem cell-like memory cells was performed via CD45RO/CCR7/CD25/CD127/CD95/CD27. The study reverse transcribed the entire isolated RNA, so it sequenced expressed TCRB transcripts. Some clones are missing from TCRdb's copy, which holds only in-frame ones; the method was immunoSEQ multiplex PCR. This sample has tens of thousands of clones, with roughly 47% found just once. The chain couples TRBV4-2 to TRBJ1-2; 8 nucleotides match TRBD1. This clonotype was obtained from a man under 40 with type 1 diabetes. Source material: stem cell memory CD4+ T cells from blood. The CDR3 spells CASSQLQGADGYTF. CDR3 DNA sequence: TGTGCCAGCAGCCAACTTCAGGGGGCTGATGGCTACACCTTC.